Described below is a single TCR beta chain sequence and its context. Its antigen is not known. The authors prepared the TCRbeta library with unique molecular identifiers. TCRdb fed the PCR reads into MiXCR, producing one record per CDR3 protein. The sample gives around 230,000 distinct CDR3 sequences, over 15% of which show up once; 40% to 50% is in the top ten. These data originate in a study of T-cell reconstitution after alpha-beta-depleted transplantation in children. Findings of the study overall: Among T cells one year after transplant, newly produced cells accounted for most counts and diversity. High day-60 TCRbeta diversity in some patients came from surviving recipient T cells and thymic progenitors. Several hundred expanded graft clones reportedly were the source of alpha-beta T cells about two months after transplant.

The CDR3 covers 16 residues. V was pared by 0 bases and J by 3 bases, with 11 bases between. The source of this sequence is a male patient between 2 and 10 years old who had a stem cell transplant for acute lymphoblastic leukemia, so the T cells may come from the graft donor. This chain connects TRBV12-3 or TRBV12-4 to TRBJ2-2, with unresolved D. Material: PBMCs, mostly from graft donor cells, obtained 360 days after TCRalphabeta/CD19-depleted stem cell transplant. CDR3 nucleotide sequence: TGTGCCAGCAGTTTAGCGCGTCAAAGCTACACCGGGGAGCTGTTTTTT. Protein: CASSLARQSYTGELFF.